This TCR beta chain was recovered during a study of blood T cell repertoires in COVID-19 (dated by TCRdb to the early 2020s). Turning to the overall study: Samples covering the acute and convalescent phases of COVID-19 were provided by collaborators in the United States, Italy and Spain. Where available, HLA class I and class II types were obtained from metadata supplied by the sample provider rather than from assay-based typing. The material from the prospective study consisted of cDNA or gDNA derived from T cells, B-cell-depleted T cells, or PBMCs. Deeply sampled blood TCRbeta repertoires from subjects exposed to, actively infected with, or recovered from COVID-19 were included in the dataset. The sample metadata nearly always contained a de-identified subject ID, COVID-19 status, age in years and sex. The samples were drawn from two sources: the first 160 participants of the ongoing ImmuneRACE study, and 950 to 1,500 subjects contributed by 6 global collaborators. The repertoires were made available in a free public database intended to serve as a resource for research on the immune response to SARS-CoV-2. Paper-wide results and their limitations: The quantity of clinical and demographic metadata differed by source and by participant and was supplied without curation.

Its CDR3 holds 14 amino acids, cysteine through phenylalanine. Solely the CDR3 DNA is kept, with 42 bases framed from the first base. The germline V gene (reference sequence) specifies MNHEY as CDR1 and SMNVEV as CDR2. V is trimmed back by 2 bases and J by 3 bases, and the junction contains 3 bases that no gene match accounts for. Samples from volunteer blood donors who had recovered from COVID-19 were contributed by a second Seattle source. Each collaborating institution followed its own protocols to collect whole blood in K2EDTA tubes. Collaborator samples were shipped for TCRbeta analysis as frozen whole blood, isolated PBMCs, or DNA extracted from either sample type. TCRbeta CDR3 regions were amplified from genomic DNA by means of the immunoSEQ Assay, a bias-controlled multiplex PCR. The authors' analysis ran thus. Within the assay, amplification of reference gene primers was used to estimate how many nucleated cells each sample contained. To quantify the absolute abundance of each unique TCRbeta CDR3 rearrangement, sequence reads were collapsed and filtered. For each sample, productive Simpson clonality was calculated as the square root of Simpson's diversity index over productive rearrangements. The table was pulled from immuneACCESS by TCRdb, which kept in-frame rearrangements only. Such tables lose some clones; where checked, under half of the loss comes from unresolved V genes, and the rest has no known cause. V and J calls and clone size are given by that table; D and trimming were obtained from the DNA. This sample lists approximately 300,000 clones; more than 80% were detected once. Of the sample, approximately 6.5% is held by the ten largest clones.

As to this clone: What this receptor recognizes is not known. It has no much larger one-base neighbor in the sample; base qualities were not kept. The sample contains more than one DNA sequence encoding this CDR3.

The clonotype originates from a man between 18 and 29 years old who had recovered from COVID-19. The sequence joins TRBV27 to TRBJ2-7, and 8 junctional nucleotides match TRBD1. The sequenced sample was peripheral blood. CDR3 loop: CASSLGQGYYEQYF. Read as DNA, the sequence is TGTGCCAGCAGTTTAGGACAGGGCTACTACGAGCAGTACTTC.